This T cell receptor (beta chain) was identified during a study of T cells in tuberculosis. Study-level findings and limits: A GMM-specific repertoire classifier reached 85% to 90% accuracy, AUROC over 0.85. Smaller alpha distances in active tuberculosis partly reflected shorter CDR3-alpha lengths.

The CDR3 is made up of 14 amino acids. Germline V lookup: CDR1 LNHDA, CDR2 SQIVND (reference sequence). V lost 7 bases, J lost 4 bases, and 8 bases stayed unmatched. Sequenced by immunoSEQ multiplex PCR; TCRdb stores in-frame clones only, minus some. The sample contains tens of thousands of clones, about nine tenths of which appear only once. Turning to this clone: The target antigen is unknown.

This chain connects TRBV19 to TRBJ2-5, with 8 nucleotides matching TRBD2. Sequencing was performed on PBMCs. This receptor was taken from a donor aged 10 to 29 with latent tuberculosis or without tuberculosis infection. The CDR3 bases are TGTGCCAGTAAGGCCCTCACTAGCGGAGAGACCCAGTACTTC. Its translation is CASKALTSGETQYF.